Following are 9 T cell receptor beta chains from one sample sequenced in a study of blood T cell repertoires in COVID-19. The data were produced by immunoSEQ multiplex PCR, yet TCRdb's version contains in-frame clones alone and is incomplete. The sample has about 250,000 clones, 85% to 90% seen once. The sequencing input was PBMCs or T cells enriched from blood (not recorded which). The source is a woman aged 25 to 39 with acute COVID-19.

The rearrangement links TRBV5-6 to TRBJ2-7; 8 positions match TRBD1. There are 15 residues in the CDR3. The V gene end was trimmed by 4 bases and the J gene end by 3 bases; junction bases not matched to a gene: 9. Germline V gene lookup returns CDR1 SGHDT and CDR2 YYEEEE. Written as DNA, the CDR3 is TGTGCCAGCAGCCTGCTAGGACAGGGAAACTACGAGCAGTACTTC. It encodes CASSLLGQGNYEQYF.

The rearrangement joins TRBV7-9 to TRBJ2-7, with D possibly matching TRBD1 (6 bases). V lost 5 bases, J lost 3 bases, and 17 bases lay in between. CDR3 length: 15 amino acids. Germline lookup yields CDR1 SEHNR and CDR2 FQNEAQ (reference sequence). CDR3 DNA: TGTGCCAGCAGCCAACAGGGAAAGAAGGTCTACGAGCAGTACTTC. Protein: CASSQQGKKVYEQYF.

Only a few counts were recorded for this clone. The V call is TRBV5-8, the J call TRBJ2-5, with D tentatively TRBD2 (6 bases). The V gene lost 0 bases and the J gene lost 2 bases, with 11 bases spanning the gap. This CDR3 has 15 residues. Germline V CDR1 and CDR2: SGHTS, YDEGEE. CDR3 residues: CASSLGGGGQETQYF. Written as DNA, the CDR3 is TGTGCCAGCAGCTTGGGGGGAGGCGGTCAAGAGACCCAGTACTTC.

The V gene is TRBV7-7, the J gene TRBJ2-3; no clear D. The CDR3 is made up of 13 amino acids. Germline V gene sequence: CDR1 SSHAT, CDR2 FNYEAQ (reference sequence). Trimming stripped 5 bases from V and 3 bases from J, with 9 bases between. CDR3 sequence: CASSATGTDTQYF. The CDR3 region has the DNA TGTGCCAGCAGCGCCACCGGGACAGATACGCAGTATTTT. Variable domain in full (rest from reference TRBV7-7 and TRBJ2-3): GAGVSQSPRYKVTKRGQDVTLRCDPISSHATLYWYQQALGQGPEFLTYFNYEAQPDKSGLPSDRFSAERPEGSISTLTIQRTEQRDSAMYRCASSATGTDTQYFGPGTRLTVL.

The rearrangement links TRBV27 to TRBJ1-6, with 7 bases that match TRBD1. Germline CDR1 and CDR2: MNHEY and SMNVEV (reference sequence). There are 15 residues in the CDR3. The trim removed 7 bases at V and 7 bases at J, leaving 10 bases unmatched. DNA of the CDR3: TGTGCCAGCACTATGAGACAGGGAGCCAATTCACCCCTCCACTTT. Its translation: CASTMRQGANSPLHF.

The V call is TRBV4-1, the J call TRBJ1-3; 10 positions match TRBD1. Losses at the gene ends were 4 bases for V and 3 bases for J; bases not matched to a gene: 9. This CDR3 has 17 residues. Germline V gene lookup returns CDR1 MGHRA and CDR2 YSYEKL. The CDR3 spells CASSPSFGTGDGNTIYF. CDR3 sequence (DNA): TGCGCCAGCAGCCCATCATTCGGGACAGGGGATGGAAACACCATATATTTT.

The chain has TRBV28 and TRBJ1-1; D not certain. Germline V gene data show CDR1 as MDHEN and CDR2 as SYDVKM. V was cut by 4 bases and J by 0 bases, with 15 bases left in between. The CDR3 has 16 residues. In DNA, the CDR3 is TGTGCCAGCAGTTCCTATGGACTGTCCATGAACACTGAAGCTTTCTTT. Translated, it gives CASSSYGLSMNTEAFF.

V and J are TRBV6-5 and TRBJ1-2; tentatively, D is TRBD1 (6 bases). The CDR3 spans 15 residues. Trimming pared 4 bases from V and 4 bases from J, leaving 16 bases between. Germline CDR1 MNHEY, CDR2 SVGAGI. CDR3 DNA: TGTGCCAGCAGTTCCACCTGGGACATTGCCTATGGCTACACCTTC. It codes for CASSSTWDIAYGYTF.

This chain joins TRBV5-4 and TRBJ2-7; 13 bases align to TRBD2. Trimming at V came to 4 bases and at J to 7 bases, leaving 8 bases not matched to a gene. The CDR3 consists of 15 residues. Looked up from germline, CDR1 is SGHNT and CDR2 is YYREEE (reference sequence). The CDR3 nucleotides are TGTGCCAGCAGCGGGACTAGCGGGGAATTGGGGGAGCAGTACTTC. This encodes CASSGTSGELGEQYF. The variable domain in full, with the rest retrieved from reference TRBV5-4 and TRBJ2-7, is ETGVTQSPTHLIKTRGQQVTLRCSSQSGHNTVSWYQQALGQGPQFIFQYYREEENGRGNFPPRFSGLQFPNYSSELNVNALELDDSALYLCASSGTSGELGEQYFGPGTRLTVT.